The T cell receptor beta chain under discussion was sequenced for a study of blood T cells in healthy people across ages. Then a second PCR, running roughly 7 to 11 cycles, was carried out with a sample-barcoded 5' primer and a J-beta primer mix. In TCRdb, the 5' RACE reads were re-called with MiXCR into one record per CDR3 protein. Of 750,000 to 950,000 distinct CDR3 sequences in the sample, just under 30% were seen once. There are many counts of this clonotype. Germline V gene lookup returns CDR1 SGHTA and CDR2 FQGNSA. V lost 5 bases, J lost 0 bases, and 14 bases lay in between. There are 17 residues in the CDR3. The sample also formed part of further work on T cells of mothers and their children. According to that study: The study recruited a few healthy Caucasian mothers and their six children as donors. Mother-child pairs who were related displayed a slightly higher overlap than unrelated pairs, a difference that was non-significant.

The sequenced material came from blood. This chain joins TRBV7-2 and TRBJ2-6; tentatively, D is TRBD1 (5 bases). This TCR was recovered from a middle-aged woman in good health. This CDR3 is CASSPQRRVSGANVLTF. The DNA of the CDR3 is TGTGCCAGCAGCCCGCAGCGCAGGGTCTCTGGGGCCAACGTCCTGACTTTC. Full variable domain (rest looked up from reference TRBV7-2 and TRBJ2-6): GAGVSQSPSNKVTEKGKDVELRCDPISGHTALYWYRQSLGQGLEFLIYFQGNSAPDKSGLPSDRFSAERTGGSVSTLTIQRTQQEDSAVYLCASSPQRRVSGANVLTFGAGSRLTVL.